Shown below are 7 T cell receptor beta chains from a single sample sequenced in a study of blood T cell repertoires in COVID-19. The protocol was immunoSEQ multiplex PCR, while the TCRdb copy is restricted to in-frame clones and leaves out a portion. The sample carries 160,000 or so clones, about four fifths recorded once. Sequencing was done on a sample of PBMCs or T cells enriched from blood (not recorded which). The source is a woman aged 55-70 years who had recovered from COVID-19.

The rearrangement joins TRBV9 to TRBJ1-1, with 9 bases aligning to TRBD1. The CDR3 is made up of 15 amino acids. Per germline, CDR1 SGDLS and CDR2 YYNGEE. J was trimmed by 4 bases and V by 1 base; bases with no gene match: 5. The CDR3 DNA is TGTGCCAGCAGCGTACAACAGGGGGCTGTCACTGAAGCTTTCTTT. Translation gives CASSVQQGAVTEAFF. The variable domain in full, with the rest retrieved from reference TRBV9 and TRBJ1-1, is DSGVTQTPKHLITATGQRVTLRCSPRSGDLSVYWYQQSLDQGLQFLIQYYNGEERAKGNILERFSAQQFPDLHSELNLSSLELGDSALYFCASSVQQGAVTEAFFGQGTRLTVV.

To note about this clone: The junction departs from the called germline gene at one end, perhaps through a read error. The chain combines TRBV19 with TRBJ1-2; D uncertain. This CDR3 is built from 12 residues. CDR1 is LNHDA, CDR2 SQIVND, per germline (reference sequence). The CDR3 DNA sequence: TGTACCAGTCGGAGCGTTTCGGGAGGCTACACCTTC. Translation gives CTSRSVSGGYTF. Variable domain in full (rest from reference TRBV19 and TRBJ1-2): DGGITQSPKYLFRKEGQNVTLSCEQNLNHDAMYWYRQDPGQGLRLIYYSQIVNDFQKGDIAEGYSVSREKKESFPLTVTSAQKNPTAFYLCTSRSVSGGYTFGSGTRLTVV.

Remarks on this clone: The sample carries other DNA sequences with the same CDR3. The chain couples TRBV5-1 to TRBJ2-7; 10 positions agree with TRBD2. This CDR3 is built from 15 residues. V trimming: 4 bases; J trimming: 2 bases; junction bases outside the gene matches: 6. Germline-derived CDR1 and CDR2 are SGHRS and YFSETQ. CDR3 amino acids: CASSSGTSDAYEQYF. In nucleotides, the CDR3 is TGCGCCAGCAGCAGCGGGACTAGCGACGCCTACGAGCAGTACTTC.

J is TRBJ2-4 and V is TRBV5-1; D possibly corresponds to TRBD1 (7 bases). V dropped 2 bases and J dropped 6 bases, with 15 bases sitting between them. CDR3 length: 15 amino acids. Germline loops: CDR1 SGHRS, CDR2 YFSETQ. The CDR3 coding sequence is TGCGCCAGCAGCTTTGCGGGACAGCTCTTAAACATTCAGTACTTC. Amino acids: CASSFAGQLLNIQYF.

The chain has TRBV10-1 and TRBJ1-3; D is perhaps TRBD1 (6 bases). Germline CDR1 is WNHNN and CDR2 is SYGVQD (reference sequence). V lost 8 bases and J lost 2, with 13 bases in between. This CDR3 comprises 14 residues. CDR3 DNA: TGCGCCAGCTCAGGGGATCGGCCTGGAAACACCATATATTTT. Translation: CASSGDRPGNTIYF.

This clone was found a few times. J is TRBJ1-4 and V is TRBV18; TRBD1 might be the D (5 bases). This CDR3 has 16 residues. Trimming shortened V by 3 bases and J by 15 bases, and 26 bases separated the two germline ends. Germline values: CDR1 KGHSH, CDR2 LQKENI. The CDR3 DNA reads as TGTGCCAGCTCACCCACGCCGGGGGATTTAATGAAAAAGGTGTTTTTT. Translation gives CASSPTPGDLMKKVFF.

The V call is TRBV6-5, the J call TRBJ2-5, with TRBD1 as a possible D gene (5 bases). CDR3 length equals 16 residues. V lost 2 bases, J lost 7 bases, and 20 bases lay in between. Germline lookup yields CDR1 MNHEY and CDR2 SVGAGI. Written as DNA, the CDR3 is TGTGCCAGCAGTTACAGGGGCACGTTTGTTTATGGGACCCAGTACTTC. It translates to CASSYRGTFVYGTQYF.